This TCR beta chain was sequenced for a study of blood T cell repertoires in COVID-19. As for the study in general: Samples came from the United States, Italy and Spain, spanning acute and convalescent COVID-19.

Generated by immunoSEQ multiplex PCR, the TCRdb table keeps only in-frame clones and is missing some. Counted here are 35,000 to 40,000 clones, about 85% occurring once; the ten biggest clones make up roughly 13%. Trimming took 5 bases from V and 6 from J; bases not matched to a gene: 12. The CDR3 totals 17 residues. CDR1 is LNHDA, CDR2 SQIVND, per germline (reference sequence). The TCR originated in a human donor in a cohort sampled during active COVID-19. The V and J genes are TRBV19 and TRBJ1-5, with 11 bases fitting TRBD1. The sequenced material came from peripheral blood. CDR3 residues: CASSGEGQGGLSQPQHF. CDR3 sequence (DNA): TGTGCCAGTAGTGGTGAGGGACAGGGGGGGCTGAGTCAGCCCCAGCATTTT.